This TCR beta chain was captured by sequencing in a study of blood T cells in healthy people across ages. On the study more broadly: Using template switching, researchers captured about one barcoded beta molecule for each two T cells. General study results and limits: Higher diversity, along with more naive CD4+ cells, distinguished long-lived donors from aged donors.

Healthy Russian Caucasian donors spanned ages roughly 6 to 100 years. This clonotype has at least ten counts. Its antigen is not known. With V trimmed by 9 bases and J by 4 bases, 9 bases remained unmatched. CDR3 length: 15 amino acids. Together with a sample-barcoded 5' primer, a J-beta primer mix was included in a second PCR lasting about 6 to 11 cycles. In TCRdb, the 5' RACE reads were re-called with MiXCR into one record per CDR3 protein. The table lists 800,000 to 950,000 distinct CDR3 sequences, around 46% of them singletons, with around an eighth in the top ten. The TCR comes from a man aged 25-45 years in good health. The specimen was blood. V and J are TRBV12-3 or TRBV12-4 and TRBJ2-3, with TRBD1 identical over 11 bases. DNA for the CDR3: TGTGCCAGTTTCGCGGGACAGGGGGTATCAGATACGCAGTATTTT. Translated, it gives CASFAGQGVSDTQYF.